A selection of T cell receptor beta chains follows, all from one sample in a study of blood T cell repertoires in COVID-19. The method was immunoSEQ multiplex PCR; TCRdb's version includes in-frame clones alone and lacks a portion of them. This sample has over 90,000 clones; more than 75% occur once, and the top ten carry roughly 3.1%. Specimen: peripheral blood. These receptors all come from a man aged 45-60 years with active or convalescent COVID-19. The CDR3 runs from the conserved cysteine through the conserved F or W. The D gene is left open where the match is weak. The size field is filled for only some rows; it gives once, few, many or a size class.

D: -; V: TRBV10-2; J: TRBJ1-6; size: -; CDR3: CASNMTDSSYNSPLHF; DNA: TGCGCCAGCAATATGACAGACAGCTCCTATAATTCACCCCTCCACTTT
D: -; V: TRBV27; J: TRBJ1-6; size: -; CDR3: CASSPRGSSYNSPLHF; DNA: TGTGCCAGCAGTCCCCGTGGTAGCTCCTATAATTCACCCCTCCACTTT
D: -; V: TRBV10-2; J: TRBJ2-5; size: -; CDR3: CASSQGGGGGRQETQYF; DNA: TGCGCCAGCAGTCAAGGAGGGGGCGGGGGGCGCCAAGAGACCCAGTACTTC
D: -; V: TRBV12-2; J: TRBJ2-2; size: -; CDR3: CASRARAGGQVVGELFF; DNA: TGTGCAAGTCGCGCGCGAGCGGGGGGGCAGGTAGTCGGGGAGCTGTTTTTT
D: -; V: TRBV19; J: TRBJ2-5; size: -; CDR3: CASSNRPRETQYF; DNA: TGTGCCAGTAGCAACCGACCTAGAGAGACCCAGTACTTC
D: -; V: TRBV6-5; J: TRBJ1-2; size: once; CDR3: CASKKGREADGYTF; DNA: TGTGCCAGCAAGAAGGGCAGGGAGGCAGATGGCTACACCTTC
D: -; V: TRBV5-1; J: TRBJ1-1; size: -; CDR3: CASSLRRSGTEAFF; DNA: TGCGCCAGCAGCTTGCGTCGGTCAGGTACTGAAGCTTTCTTT
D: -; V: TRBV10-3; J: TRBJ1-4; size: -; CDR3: CAIGGGEKLFF; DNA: TGTGCCATCGGCGGGGGGGAAAAACTGTTTTTT
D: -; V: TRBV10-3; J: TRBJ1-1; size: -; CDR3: CAIRDGGNTEAFF; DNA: TGTGCCATCAGGGACGGGGGGAACACTGAAGCTTTCTTT
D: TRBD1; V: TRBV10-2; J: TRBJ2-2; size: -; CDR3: CASKGQPTGELFF; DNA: TGCGCCAGCAAGGGACAGCCCACCGGGGAGCTGTTTTTT
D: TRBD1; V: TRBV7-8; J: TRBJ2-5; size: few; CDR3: CASSLGQKETQYF; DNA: TGTGCCAGCAGCCTGGGACAGAAAGAGACCCAGTACTTC
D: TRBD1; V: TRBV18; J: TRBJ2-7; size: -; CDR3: CASSPTGGSYEQYF; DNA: TGTGCCAGCTCACCAACAGGGGGCAGCTACGAGCAGTACTTC
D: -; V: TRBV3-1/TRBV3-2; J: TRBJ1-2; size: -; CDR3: CASSQVRGGSNYGYTF; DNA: TGTGCCAGCAGCCAAGTAAGGGGTGGCTCTAACTATGGCTACACCTTC
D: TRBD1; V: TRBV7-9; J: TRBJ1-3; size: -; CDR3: CASSRLGQGNTIYF; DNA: TGTGCCAGCAGCCGTTTGGGACAGGGAAACACCATATATTTT
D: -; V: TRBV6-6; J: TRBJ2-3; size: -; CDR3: CASKIGAIDTQYF; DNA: TGTGCCAGCAAAATAGGGGCGATAGATACGCAGTATTTT
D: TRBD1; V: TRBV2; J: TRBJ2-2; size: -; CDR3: CASSRLGQAPGELFF; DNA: TGTGCCAGCAGCCGCCTGGGACAGGCTCCCGGGGAGCTGTTTTTT
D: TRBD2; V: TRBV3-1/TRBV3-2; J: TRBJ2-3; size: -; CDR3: CASSPGGLDTQYF; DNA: TGTGCCAGCAGCCCCGGGGGGTTAGATACGCAGTATTTT
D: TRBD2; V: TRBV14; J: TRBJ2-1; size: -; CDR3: CASSQGGTGLAESERFF; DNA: TGTGCCAGCAGCCAAGGCGGGACTGGACTAGCGGAGAGTGAACGGTTCTTC
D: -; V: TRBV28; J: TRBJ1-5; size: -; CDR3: CATKERALNQPQHF; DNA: TGTGCCACCAAGGAGAGGGCCCTAAATCAGCCCCAGCATTTT
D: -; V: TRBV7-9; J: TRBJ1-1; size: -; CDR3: CASSWELSEAFF; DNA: TGTGCCAGCAGCTGGGAGCTTTCTGAAGCTTTCTTT
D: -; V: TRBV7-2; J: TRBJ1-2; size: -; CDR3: CASSFPVNYGYTF; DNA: TGTGCCAGCAGCTTCCCAGTAAACTATGGCTACACCTTC
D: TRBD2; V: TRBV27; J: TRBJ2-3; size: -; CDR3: CASTSAGVTDTQYF; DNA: TGTGCCAGCACCTCAGCGGGGGTCACAGATACGCAGTATTTT
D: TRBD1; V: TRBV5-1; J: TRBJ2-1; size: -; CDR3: CASSLRDSLNEQFF; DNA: TGCGCCAGCAGCTTGCGGGACAGTTTAAATGAGCAGTTCTTC
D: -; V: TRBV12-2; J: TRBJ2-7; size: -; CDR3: CASRLASGTGGAEEQYF; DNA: TGTGCAAGTCGCTTAGCGAGTGGGACAGGGGGCGCGGAGGAGCAGTACTTC
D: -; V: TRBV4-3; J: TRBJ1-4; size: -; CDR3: CASSQTISGMNEKLFF; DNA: TGCGCCAGCAGCCAAACTATATCAGGGATGAATGAAAAACTGTTTTTT
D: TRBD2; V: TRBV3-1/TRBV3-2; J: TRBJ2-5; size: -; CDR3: CASTAGSGRGETQYF; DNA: TGTGCCAGCACCGCAGGAAGTGGGAGGGGAGAGACCCAGTACTTC
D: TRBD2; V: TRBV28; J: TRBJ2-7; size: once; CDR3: CASSLGGGPYEQYF; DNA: TGTGCCAGCAGTTTGGGGGGGGGACCCTACGAGCAGTACTTC
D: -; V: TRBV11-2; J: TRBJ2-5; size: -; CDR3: CASSLTTVKGETQYF; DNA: TGTGCCAGCAGCTTAACAACGGTTAAGGGGGAGACCCAGTACTTC
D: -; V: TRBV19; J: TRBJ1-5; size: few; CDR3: CASSIVVRNSNQPQHF; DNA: TGTGCCAGTAGTATAGTAGTGAGGAATAGCAATCAGCCCCAGCATTTT
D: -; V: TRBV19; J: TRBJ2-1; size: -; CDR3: CASSATALTYNEQFF; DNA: TGTGCCAGTAGTGCGACAGCCCTTACCTACAATGAGCAGTTCTTC
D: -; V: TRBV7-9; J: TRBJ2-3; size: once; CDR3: CASSLGGGFTDTQYF; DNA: TGTGCCAGCAGCTTAGGCGGCGGTTTCACAGATACGCAGTATTTT
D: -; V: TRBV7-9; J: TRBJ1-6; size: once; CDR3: CASSARFPYNSPLHF; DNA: TGTGCCAGCAGCGCCAGGTTCCCCTATAATTCACCCCTCCACTTT
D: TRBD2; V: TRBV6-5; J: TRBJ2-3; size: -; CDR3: CASSYDLAGGTDTQYF; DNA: TGTGCCAGCAGTTACGACCTAGCGGGGGGCACAGATACGCAGTATTTT
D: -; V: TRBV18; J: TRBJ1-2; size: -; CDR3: CASSPFDGQGTRRDGYTF; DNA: TGTGCCAGCTCACCATTTGACGGTCAGGGAACAAGGAGGGATGGCTACACCTTC
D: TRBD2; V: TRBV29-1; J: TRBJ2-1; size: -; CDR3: CSVERSGLAGGLGNEQFF; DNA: TGCAGCGTTGAAAGATCGGGACTAGCGGGGGGGCTTGGCAATGAGCAGTTCTTC
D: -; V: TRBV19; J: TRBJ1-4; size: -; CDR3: CASSWGYREALFF; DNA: TGTGCCAGTAGTTGGGGCTATCGGGAGGCCCTGTTTTTT
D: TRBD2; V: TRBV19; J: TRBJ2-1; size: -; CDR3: CASSVSAGGTREQFF; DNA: TGTGCCAGTAGCGTCTCAGCGGGGGGGACCAGGGAGCAGTTCTTC
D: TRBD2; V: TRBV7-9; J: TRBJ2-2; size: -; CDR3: CASSPSGVVGELFF; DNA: TGTGCCAGCAGCCCTAGCGGGGTAGTCGGGGAGCTGTTTTTT
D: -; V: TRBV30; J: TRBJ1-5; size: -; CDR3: CAWSVRQGGNQPQHF; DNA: TGTGCCTGGAGTGTTCGGCAGGGTGGGAATCAGCCCCAGCATTTT
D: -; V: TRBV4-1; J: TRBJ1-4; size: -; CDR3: CASSQDEQGSGKLFF; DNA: TGCGCCAGCAGCCAAGATGAGCAGGGTTCGGGAAAACTGTTTTTT
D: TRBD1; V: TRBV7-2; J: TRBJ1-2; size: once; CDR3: CASSLGDRGQDGYTF; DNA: TGTGCCAGCAGCTTAGGAGACAGGGGGCAGGATGGCTACACCTTC
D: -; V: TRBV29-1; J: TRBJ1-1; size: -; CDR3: CSVEAQGGTEAFF; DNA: TGCAGCGTTGAGGCTCAGGGAGGCACTGAAGCTTTCTTT
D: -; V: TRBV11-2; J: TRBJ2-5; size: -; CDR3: CASRLHTGIETQYF; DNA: TGTGCCAGCAGGCTCCATACAGGGATAGAGACCCAGTACTTC
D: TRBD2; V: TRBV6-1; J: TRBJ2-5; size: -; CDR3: CASSDTGTSGGMYQETQYF; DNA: TGTGCCAGCAGTGACACCGGGACTAGCGGGGGGATGTACCAAGAGACCCAGTACTTC
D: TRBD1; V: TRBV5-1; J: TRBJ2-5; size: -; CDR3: CASSFGQGAETQYF; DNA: TGCGCCAGCAGCTTTGGACAGGGGGCAGAGACCCAGTACTTC
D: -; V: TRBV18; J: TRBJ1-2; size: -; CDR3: CASSSLTVPTEGYTF; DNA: TGTGCCAGCTCATCTCTGACGGTCCCGACGGAGGGCTACACCTTC
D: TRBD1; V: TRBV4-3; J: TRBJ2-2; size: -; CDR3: CASSQEGQLTGELFF; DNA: TGCGCCAGCAGCCAAGAGGGACAGCTCACCGGGGAGCTGTTTTTT